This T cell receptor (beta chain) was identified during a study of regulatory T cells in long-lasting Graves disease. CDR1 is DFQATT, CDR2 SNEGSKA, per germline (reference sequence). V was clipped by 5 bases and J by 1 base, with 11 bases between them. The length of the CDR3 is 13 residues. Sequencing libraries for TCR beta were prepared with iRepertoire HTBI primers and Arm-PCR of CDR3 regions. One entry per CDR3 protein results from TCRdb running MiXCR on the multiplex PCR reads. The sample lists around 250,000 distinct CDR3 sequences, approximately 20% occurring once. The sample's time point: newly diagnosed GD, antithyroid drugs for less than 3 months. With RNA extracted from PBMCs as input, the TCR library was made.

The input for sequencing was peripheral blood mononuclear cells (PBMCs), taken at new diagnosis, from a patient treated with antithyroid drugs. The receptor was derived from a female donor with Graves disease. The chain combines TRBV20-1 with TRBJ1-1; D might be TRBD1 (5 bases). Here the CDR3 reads CSAQGRGNTEAFF. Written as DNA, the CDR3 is TGCAGTGCTCAGGGACGGGGGAACACTGAAGCTTTCTTT.